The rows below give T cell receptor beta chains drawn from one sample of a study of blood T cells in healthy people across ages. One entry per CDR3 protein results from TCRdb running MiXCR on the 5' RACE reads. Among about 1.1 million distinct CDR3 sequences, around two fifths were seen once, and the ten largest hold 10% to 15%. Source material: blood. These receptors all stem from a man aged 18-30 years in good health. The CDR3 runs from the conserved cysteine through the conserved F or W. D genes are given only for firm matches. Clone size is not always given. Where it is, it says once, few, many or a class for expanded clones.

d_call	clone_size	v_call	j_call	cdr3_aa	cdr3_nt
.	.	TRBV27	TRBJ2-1	CASTPGFRYNEQFF	TGTGCCAGCACCCCCGGGTTTCGCTACAATGAGCAGTTCTTC
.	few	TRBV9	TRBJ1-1	CASSPRGERGTEAFF	TGTGCCAGCAGCCCCCGTGGGGAGAGAGGCACTGAAGCTTTCTTT
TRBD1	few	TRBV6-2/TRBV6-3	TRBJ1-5	CASSPGQGSWAQHF	TGTGCCAGCAGCCCGGGACAGGGGTCTTGGGCCCAGCATTTT
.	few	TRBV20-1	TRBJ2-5	CSARLRETQYF	TGCAGTGCTAGGCTGAGAGAGACCCAGTACTTC
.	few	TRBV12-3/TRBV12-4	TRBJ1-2	CASSLFRGEIYGYTF	TGTGCCAGCAGTTTATTCCGGGGCGAAATCTATGGCTACACCTTC
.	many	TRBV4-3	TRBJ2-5	CASSRDPLEQETQYF	TGCGCCAGCAGCCGAGATCCCCTCGAACAAGAGACCCAGTACTTC
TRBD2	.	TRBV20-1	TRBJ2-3	CSVSGGRGNTDTQYF	TGCAGTGTCAGTGGAGGGCGGGGGAACACAGATACGCAGTATTTT
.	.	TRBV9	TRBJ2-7	CASSVYRSGPGGSYNEQYF	TGTGCCAGCAGCGTCTACAGAAGTGGACCCGGCGGATCCTACAATGAGCAGTACTTC
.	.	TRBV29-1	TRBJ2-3	CSVARDLYSTDTQYF	TGCAGCGTTGCTAGGGACCTATATAGCACAGATACGCAGTATTTT
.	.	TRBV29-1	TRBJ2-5	CSGPMGGEQYF	TGCAGCGGCCCAATGGGCGGTGAGCAGTACTTC
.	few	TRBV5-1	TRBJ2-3	CASSLVANTDTQYF	TGCGCCAGCAGCTTGGTGGCGAACACAGATACGCAGTATTTT
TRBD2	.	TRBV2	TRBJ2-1	CASSERRGTRFEQFF	TGTGCCAGCAGTGAAAGGCGGGGGACTCGATTCGAGCAGTTCTTC
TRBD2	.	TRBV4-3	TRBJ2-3	CASSQLETSGGATDTQYF	TGCGCCAGCAGCCAACTGGAGACTAGCGGGGGGGCGACAGATACGCAGTATTTT
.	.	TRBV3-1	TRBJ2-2	CASSLGWRANTGELFF	TGTGCCAGCAGCCTCGGTTGGAGAGCGAACACCGGGGAGCTGTTTTTT
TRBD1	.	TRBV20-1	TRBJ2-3	CSASGRGQGDTQYF	TGCAGTGCTAGCGGCAGGGGGCAGGGAGATACGCAGTATTTT
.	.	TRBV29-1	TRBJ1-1	CSVGEGKGNTEAFF	TGCAGCGTTGGGGAGGGCAAGGGGAACACTGAAGCTTTCTTT
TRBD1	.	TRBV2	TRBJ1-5	CASSTGDNQPQHF	TGTGCCAGCAGTACAGGGGACAATCAGCCCCAGCATTTT
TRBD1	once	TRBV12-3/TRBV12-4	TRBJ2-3	CASIRQGVLTDTQYF	TGTGCCAGCATTCGACAGGGGGTGCTCACAGATACGCAGTATTTT
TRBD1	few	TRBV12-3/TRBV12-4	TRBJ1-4	CASTPRDRNEKLFF	TGTGCCAGCACCCCCAGGGACAGGAACGAAAAACTGTTTTTT
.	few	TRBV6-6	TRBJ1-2	CASSYSAGNYGYTF	TGTGCCAGCAGTTACTCAGCAGGCAACTATGGCTACACCTTC
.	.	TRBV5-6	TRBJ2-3	CASSFQVADTQYF	TGTGCCAGCAGCTTCCAAGTGGCAGATACGCAGTATTTT
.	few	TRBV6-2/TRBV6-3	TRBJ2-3	CASRQSLGTDTQYF	TGTGCCAGCCGCCAGTCGTTGGGCACAGATACGCAGTATTTT
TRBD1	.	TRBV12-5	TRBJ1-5	CASGGTGGEQPQHF	TGTGCTAGTGGGGGGACAGGGGGTGAACAGCCCCAGCATTTT